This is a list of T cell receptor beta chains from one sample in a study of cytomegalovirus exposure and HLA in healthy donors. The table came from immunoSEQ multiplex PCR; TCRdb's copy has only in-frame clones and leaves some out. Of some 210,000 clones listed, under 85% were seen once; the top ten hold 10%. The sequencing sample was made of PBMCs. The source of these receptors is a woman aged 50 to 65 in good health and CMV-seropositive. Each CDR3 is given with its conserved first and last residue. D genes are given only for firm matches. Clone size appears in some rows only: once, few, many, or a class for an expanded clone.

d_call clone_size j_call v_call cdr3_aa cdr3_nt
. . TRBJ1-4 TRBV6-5 CASSSRGSNEKLFF TGTGCCAGCAGCTCGCGGGGATCTAATGAAAAACTGTTTTTT
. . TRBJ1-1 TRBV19 CASSITRGNTEAFF TGTGCCAGTAGTATTACCAGAGGCAACACTGAAGCTTTCTTT
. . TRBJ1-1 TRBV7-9 CASSQHRVPIRTEAFF TGTGCCAGCAGCCAGCACAGGGTACCGATCCGCACTGAAGCTTTCTTT
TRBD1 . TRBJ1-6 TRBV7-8 CASSLVGRQGIANSPLHF TGTGCCAGCAGCTTAGTAGGAAGACAGGGGATAGCTAATTCACCCCTCCACTTT
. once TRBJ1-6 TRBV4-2 CASSQGGPSANSPLHF TGTGCCAGCAGCCAAGGAGGGCCCTCGGCTAATTCACCCCTCCACTTT
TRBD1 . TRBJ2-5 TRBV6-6 CASSYIGTANQETQYF TGTGCCAGCAGTTACATTGGGACAGCAAACCAAGAGACCCAGTACTTC
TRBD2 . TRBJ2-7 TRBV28 CASSPTGLGWFEQYF TGTGCCAGCAGTCCCACGGGACTAGGTTGGTTCGAGCAGTACTTC
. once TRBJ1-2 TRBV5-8 CASSRGSNYGYTF TGTGCCAGCAGCCGGGGGAGCAACTATGGCTACACCTTC
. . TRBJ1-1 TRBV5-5 CASSPQGKLMNTEAFF TGTGCCAGCAGCCCCCAGGGAAAGTTAATGAACACTGAAGCTTTCTTT
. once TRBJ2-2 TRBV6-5 CASSYDGTNTGELFF TGTGCCAGCAGTTACGACGGGACGAACACCGGGGAGCTGTTTTTT
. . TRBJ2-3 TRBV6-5 CASSYKPGVGTDTQYF TGTGCCAGCAGTTACAAACCAGGGGTGGGCACAGATACGCAGTATTTT
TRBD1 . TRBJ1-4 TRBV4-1 CASSRRDREATNEKLFF TGCGCCAGCAGCCGTCGGGACAGGGAGGCAACTAATGAAAAACTGTTTTTT
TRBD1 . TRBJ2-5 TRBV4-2 CASSQERQGSGEQYF TGTGCCAGCAGCCAAGAGAGACAGGGATCTGGAGAGCAGTACTTC
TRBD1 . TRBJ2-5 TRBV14 CASSQGQGRYSRETQYF TGTGCCAGCAGCCAAGGACAGGGTCGGTATTCGAGAGAGACCCAGTACTTC
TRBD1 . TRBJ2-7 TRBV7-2 CASSHTGGPYEQYF TGTGCCAGCAGTCACACAGGGGGTCCCTACGAGCAGTACTTC
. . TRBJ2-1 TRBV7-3 CASSLSQSSYNEQFF TGTGCCAGCAGCTTATCACAGAGCTCCTACAATGAGCAGTTCTTC
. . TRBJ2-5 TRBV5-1 CASSLYTTTQETQYF TGCGCCAGCAGTCTTTACACTACCACCCAAGAGACCCAGTACTTC
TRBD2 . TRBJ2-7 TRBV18 CASSPGSGGHEQYF TGTGCCAGCTCACCAGGGAGCGGGGGCCACGAGCAGTACTTC
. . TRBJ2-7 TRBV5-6 CASSHTRTVSYEQYF TGTGCCAGCAGCCACACCCGGACAGTCTCCTACGAGCAGTACTTC
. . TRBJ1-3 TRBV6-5 CASSYSAFSGNTIYF TGTGCCAGCAGTTACTCGGCTTTCTCTGGAAACACCATATATTTT
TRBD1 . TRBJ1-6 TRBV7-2 CASSLEENRGISPLHF TGTGCCAGCAGCCTAGAGGAGAACAGGGGAATCTCACCCCTCCACTTT
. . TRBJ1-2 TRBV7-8 CASSTAQGNYGYTF TGTGCCAGCAGCACCGCCCAGGGAAACTATGGCTACACCTTC
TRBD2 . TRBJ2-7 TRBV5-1 CASSFSTLAGSSYEQYF TGCGCCAGCAGCTTCTCCACATTAGCGGGAAGCTCCTACGAGCAGTACTTC
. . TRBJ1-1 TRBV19 CASKPRGAGWTEAFF TGTGCCAGTAAACCCCGGGGCGCGGGGTGGACTGAAGCTTTCTTT
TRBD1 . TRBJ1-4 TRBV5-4 CASSQTGQGNEKLFF TGTGCCAGCAGCCAGACGGGACAGGGGAATGAAAAACTGTTTTTT
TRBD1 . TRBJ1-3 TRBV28 CASSPQGARSGNTIYF TGTGCCAGCAGTCCACAGGGGGCTAGGTCTGGAAACACCATATATTTT
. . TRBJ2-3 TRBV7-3 CASSPRRVLTADTQYF TGTGCCAGCAGCCCCCGGAGGGTCCTAACGGCAGATACGCAGTATTTT
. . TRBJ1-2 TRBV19 CASRHRNTQTASYRYGYTF TGTGCCAGTAGACACCGGAACACTCAGACAGCAAGTTATCGATATGGCTACACCTTC
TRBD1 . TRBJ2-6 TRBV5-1 CASSLLTGVGANVLTF TGCGCCAGCAGCTTGTTAACAGGGGTTGGGGCCAACGTCCTGACTTTC
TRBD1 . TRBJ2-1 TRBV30 CAWAPWTGGSEQFF TGTGCCTGGGCCCCCTGGACAGGGGGCAGTGAGCAGTTCTTC
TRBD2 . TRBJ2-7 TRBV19 CASSISLAASLEQYF TGTGCCAGTAGTATTAGTCTAGCGGCCTCCCTCGAGCAGTACTTC
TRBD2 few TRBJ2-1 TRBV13 CASSPGLAGYNEQFF TGTGCCAGCAGCCCAGGACTAGCGGGGTACAATGAGCAGTTCTTC
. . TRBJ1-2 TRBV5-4 CASSPSLRDGYTF TGTGCCAGCAGCCCTTCGTTACGGGATGGCTACACCTTC
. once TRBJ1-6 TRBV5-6 CASSLGRGNSPLHF TGTGCCAGCAGCTTGGGTAGGGGGAATTCACCCCTCCACTTT
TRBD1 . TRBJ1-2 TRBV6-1 CASREGQGASGYTF TGTGCCAGCAGGGAAGGACAGGGGGCAAGTGGCTACACCTTC
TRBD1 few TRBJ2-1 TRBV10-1 CASNSGQGPHEQFF TGCGCCAGCAATTCTGGACAGGGTCCGCATGAGCAGTTCTTC
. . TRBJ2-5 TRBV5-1 CASSLFQQETQYF TGCGCCAGCAGCTTGTTCCAGCAAGAGACCCAGTACTTC
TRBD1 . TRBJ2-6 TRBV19 CASRKGQVLSGANVLTF TGTGCCAGTAGGAAGGGACAGGTACTCTCTGGGGCCAACGTCCTGACTTTC
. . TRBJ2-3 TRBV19 CASSISVTDTQYF TGTGCCAGTAGTATTTCGGTCACAGATACGCAGTATTTT
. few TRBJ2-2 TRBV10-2 CASKTRNTGELFF TGCGCCAGCAAGACTAGAAACACCGGGGAGCTGTTTTTT
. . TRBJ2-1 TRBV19 CASRIRQGHNEQFF TGTGCCAGTAGAATTAGGCAGGGCCACAATGAGCAGTTCTTC
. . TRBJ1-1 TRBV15 CATSVRREGNTEAFF TGTGCCACCAGCGTCCGCAGGGAGGGGAACACTGAAGCTTTCTTT
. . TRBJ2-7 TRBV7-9 CASSLPGQPYEQYF TGTGCCAGCAGCTTACCCGGACAGCCCTACGAGCAGTACTTC
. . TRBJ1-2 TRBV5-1 CASSLEAGALGGYTF TGCGCCAGCAGCTTGGAGGCGGGGGCTCTGGGAGGCTACACCTTC
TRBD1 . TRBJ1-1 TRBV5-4 CASRHRGLMNTEAFF TGTGCCAGCAGACACAGGGGTCTTATGAACACTGAAGCTTTCTTT
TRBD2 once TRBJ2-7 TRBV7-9 CASSLTGGGAEEQYF TGTGCCAGCAGCCTAACGGGCGGGGGGGCCGAGGAGCAGTACTTC
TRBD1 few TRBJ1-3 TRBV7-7 CASSAGGYRNTIYF TGTGCCAGCAGCGCAGGGGGCTACCGAAACACCATATATTTT
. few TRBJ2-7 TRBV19 CATSIRGSHYEQYF TGTGCCACCTCTATCCGGGGGTCCCACTACGAGCAGTACTTC
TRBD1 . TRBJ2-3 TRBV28 CASSQTGKLKDTQYF TGTGCCAGCAGCCAGACAGGGAAGTTGAAAGATACGCAGTATTTT
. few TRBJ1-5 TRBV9 CASSVSGSNQPQHF TGTGCCAGCAGCGTCTCGGGAAGCAATCAGCCCCAGCATTTT
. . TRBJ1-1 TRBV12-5 CASGLDPDTEAFF TGTGCTAGTGGTTTGGACCCAGACACTGAAGCTTTCTTT
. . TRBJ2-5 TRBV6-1 CASRQLRGLETQYF TGTGCCAGCAGACAACTGAGGGGGTTGGAGACCCAGTACTTC
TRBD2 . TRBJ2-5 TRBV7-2 CASRRPGLEETQYF TGTGCCAGCAGAAGGCCGGGACTAGAAGAGACCCAGTACTTC
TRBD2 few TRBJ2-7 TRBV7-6 CASSLAAGGDYEQYF TGTGCCAGCAGCTTAGCGGCCGGGGGGGATTACGAGCAGTACTTC
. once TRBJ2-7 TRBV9 CASSVATSPQEQYF TGTGCCAGCAGCGTAGCGACTTCCCCCCAAGAGCAGTACTTC
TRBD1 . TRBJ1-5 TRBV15 CATRDRANQPQHF TGTGCCACCAGGGACAGGGCCAATCAGCCCCAGCATTTT
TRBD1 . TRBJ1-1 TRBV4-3 CASSQGTGLGAFF TGCGCCAGCAGCCAAGGGACAGGGTTGGGGGCTTTCTTT
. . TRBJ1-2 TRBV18 CASSQTRGDGYGYTF TGTGCCAGCTCACAAACCCGGGGTGATGGCTATGGCTACACCTTC
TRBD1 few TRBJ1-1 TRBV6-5 CASSYDWTGHTEAFF TGTGCCAGCAGTTATGACTGGACAGGGCACACTGAAGCTTTCTTT